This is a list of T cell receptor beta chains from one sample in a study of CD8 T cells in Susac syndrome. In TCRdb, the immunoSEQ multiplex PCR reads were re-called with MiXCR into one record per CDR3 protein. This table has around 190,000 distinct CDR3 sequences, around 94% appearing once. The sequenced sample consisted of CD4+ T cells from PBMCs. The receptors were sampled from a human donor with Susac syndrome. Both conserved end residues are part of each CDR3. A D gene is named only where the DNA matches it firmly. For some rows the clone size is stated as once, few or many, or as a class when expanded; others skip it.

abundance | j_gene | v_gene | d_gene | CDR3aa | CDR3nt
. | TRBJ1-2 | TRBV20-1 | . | CSAQRTGPYTF | TGCAGTGCCCAGCGAACGGGGCCTTACACCTTC
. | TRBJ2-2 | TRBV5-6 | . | CASNPVGLSTGELFF | TGTGCCAGCAACCCCGTTGGCCTGTCCACCGGGGAGCTGTTTTTT
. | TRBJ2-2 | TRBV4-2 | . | CASNRQEGTGELFF | TGTGCCAGCAACAGACAGGAGGGGACCGGGGAGCTGTTTTTT
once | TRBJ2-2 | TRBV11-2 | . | CASSQTRNTGELFF | TGTGCCAGCAGCCAGACTAGAAACACCGGGGAGCTGTTTTTT
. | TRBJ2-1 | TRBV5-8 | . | CASSLGTRAIQGGQFF | TGTGCCAGCAGCTTAGGTACCCGGGCCATACAAGGGGGGCAGTTCTTC
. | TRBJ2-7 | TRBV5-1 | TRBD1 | CASSPQGVPYEQYF | TGCGCCAGCAGCCCACAGGGGGTTCCCTACGAGCAGTACTTC
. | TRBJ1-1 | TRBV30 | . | CAWSGDLSDTEAFF | TGTGCCTGGAGTGGGGACCTATCGGACACTGAAGCTTTCTTT
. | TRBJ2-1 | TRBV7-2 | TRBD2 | CASSLGVGLAAYNEQFF | TGTGCCAGCAGCCTCGGGGTCGGACTAGCGGCCTACAATGAGCAGTTCTTC
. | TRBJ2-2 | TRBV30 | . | CAWRRRTRDTGELFF | TGTGCCTGGAGGCGCAGGACCCGCGACACCGGGGAGCTGTTTTTT
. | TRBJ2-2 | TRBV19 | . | CASSIFRNTGELFF | TGTGCCAGTAGTATTTTCAGGAACACCGGGGAGCTGTTTTTT
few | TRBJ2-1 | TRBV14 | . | CASSQQGEQFF | TGTGCCAGCAGCCAGCAGGGAGAGCAGTTCTTC
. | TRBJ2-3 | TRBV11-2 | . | CASSLTTGTQYF | TGTGCCAGCAGCTTAACCACGGGTACGCAGTATTTT
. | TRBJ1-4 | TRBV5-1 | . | CASSTRPGGDEKLFF | TGCGCCAGCAGCACCCGGCCAGGTGGAGATGAAAAACTGTTTTTT
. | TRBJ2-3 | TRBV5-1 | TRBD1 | CASSRSDRASTDTQYF | TGCGCCAGCAGCCGGTCGGACAGGGCTAGCACAGATACGCAGTATTTT
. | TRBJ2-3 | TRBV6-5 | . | CASSYLASDTQYF | TGTGCCAGCAGTTACTTGGCTTCAGATACGCAGTATTTT
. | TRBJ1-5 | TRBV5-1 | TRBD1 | CASSLSGTANQPQHF | TGCGCCAGCAGCCTGTCCGGGACAGCCAATCAGCCCCAGCATTTT
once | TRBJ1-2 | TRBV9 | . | CASSVATGFNYGYTF | TGTGCCAGCAGCGTAGCAACAGGGTTTAACTATGGCTACACCTTC
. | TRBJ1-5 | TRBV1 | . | CTSSQDRTGKGQPQHF | TGCACCAGCAGCCAAGATCGGACAGGGAAGGGTCAGCCCCAGCATTTT
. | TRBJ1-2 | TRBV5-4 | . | CASSFSQYRSNYGYTF | TGTGCCAGCAGCTTTTCTCAGTACCGCTCTAACTATGGCTACACCTTC
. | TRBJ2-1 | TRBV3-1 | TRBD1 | CASSRPTGGAYNEQFF | TGTGCCAGCAGCCGACCGACAGGGGGCGCGTACAATGAGCAGTTCTTC
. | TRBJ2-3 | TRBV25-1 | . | CASRREDSATDTQYF | TGTGCCAGCAGAAGAGAGGATTCTGCCACAGATACGCAGTATTTT
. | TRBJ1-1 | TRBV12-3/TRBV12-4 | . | CASSFRTGNTEAFF | TGTGCCAGCAGTTTCCGGACGGGGAACACTGAAGCTTTCTTT
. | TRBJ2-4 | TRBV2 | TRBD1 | CASRDRTGVNIQYF | TGTGCCAGCAGAGATCGGACAGGGGTAAACATTCAGTACTTC
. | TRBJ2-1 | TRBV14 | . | CASSPRTAPYNEQFF | TGTGCCAGCAGCCCGAGGACAGCCCCCTACAATGAGCAGTTCTTC
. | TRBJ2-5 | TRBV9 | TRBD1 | CASSGGQISLQETQYF | TGTGCCAGCAGCGGGGGACAGATCAGCTTACAAGAGACCCAGTACTTC
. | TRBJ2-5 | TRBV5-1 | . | CASSSLGEETQYF | TGCGCCAGCAGTTCCCTGGGGGAAGAGACCCAGTACTTC
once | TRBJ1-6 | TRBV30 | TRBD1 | CAWSRGTGNSPLHF | TGTGCCTGGAGCAGAGGGACAGGAAATTCACCCCTCCACTTT
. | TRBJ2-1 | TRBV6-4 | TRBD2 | CASARTSGGPGNEQFF | TGTGCCAGCGCGAGGACTAGCGGGGGCCCGGGGAATGAGCAGTTCTTC
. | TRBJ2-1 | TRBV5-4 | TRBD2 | CASSLIVTGGNEQFF | TGTGCCAGCAGCTTGATAGTCACGGGGGGGAATGAGCAGTTCTTC
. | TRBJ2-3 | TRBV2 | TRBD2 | CASSAPAGTSGGDTQYF | TGTGCCAGCAGTGCGCCAGCCGGGACTAGCGGGGGGGATACGCAGTATTTT
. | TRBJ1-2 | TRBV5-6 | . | CASSLGPVGDYGYTF | TGTGCCAGCAGCTTGGGTCCCGTCGGGGACTATGGCTACACCTTC
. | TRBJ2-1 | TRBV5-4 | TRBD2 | CASSLGPSGHYNEQFF | TGTGCCAGCAGCTTGGGTCCTAGCGGGCACTACAATGAGCAGTTCTTC
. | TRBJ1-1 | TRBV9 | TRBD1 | CASSPTGQENTEAFF | TGTGCCAGCAGCCCGACAGGGCAGGAGAACACTGAAGCTTTCTTT
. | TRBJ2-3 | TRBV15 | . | CATSRGSGRGGADTQYF | TGTGCCACCAGCAGAGGCTCCGGCAGGGGAGGGGCAGATACGCAGTATTTT
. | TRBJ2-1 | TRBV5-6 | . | CASTTGGDGEQFF | TGTGCCAGCACCACAGGTGGGGACGGTGAGCAGTTCTTC
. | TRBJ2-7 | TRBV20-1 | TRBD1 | CSAVDRGHEQYF | TGCAGTGCTGTTGACAGGGGGCACGAGCAGTACTTC
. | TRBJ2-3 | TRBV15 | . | CATSREGANTQYF | TGTGCCACCAGCAGAGAGGGGGCAAATACGCAGTATTTT
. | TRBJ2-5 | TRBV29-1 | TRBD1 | CSVTGAETQYF | TGCAGCGTTACAGGGGCAGAGACCCAGTACTTC
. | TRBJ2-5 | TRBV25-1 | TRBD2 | CASSDVRGGGETQYF | TGTGCCAGCAGTGATGTGCGGGGGGGCGGAGAGACCCAGTACTTC
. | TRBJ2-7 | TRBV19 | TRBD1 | CASTAGTGSYEQYF | TGTGCCAGTACCGCCGGGACAGGGAGCTACGAGCAGTACTTC
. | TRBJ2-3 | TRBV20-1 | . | CSASLGTRTDTQYF | TGCAGTGCTAGTCTAGGGACTCGCACAGATACGCAGTATTTT
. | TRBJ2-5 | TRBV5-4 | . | CASSLTGLETQYF | TGTGCCAGCAGCTTAACAGGGTTAGAGACCCAGTACTTC
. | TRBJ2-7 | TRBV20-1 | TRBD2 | CSAKLAGVRFEQYF | TGCAGTGCTAAACTAGCGGGGGTTCGATTCGAGCAGTACTTC
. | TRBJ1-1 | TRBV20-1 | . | CSASPGGRRTEAFF | TGCAGTGCTAGCCCGGGGGGGAGGAGGACTGAAGCTTTCTTT
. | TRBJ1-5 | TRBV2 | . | CASSDQAEPQHF | TGTGCCAGCAGCGACCAGGCGGAGCCCCAGCATTTT
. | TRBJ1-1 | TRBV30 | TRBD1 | CAWSVPGGYTEAFF | TGTGCCTGGAGTGTCCCAGGGGGCTACACTGAAGCTTTCTTT
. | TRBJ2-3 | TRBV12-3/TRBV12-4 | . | CASSLVGDTQYF | TGTGCCAGCAGTTTAGTAGGTGATACGCAGTATTTT
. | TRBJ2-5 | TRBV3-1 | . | CASSSRRQALQETQYF | TGTGCCAGCAGCTCCCGCCGACAGGCATTACAAGAGACCCAGTACTTC
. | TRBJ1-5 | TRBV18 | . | CASSPTGTGNQPQHF | TGTGCCAGCTCACCGACCGGGACGGGGAATCAGCCCCAGCATTTT
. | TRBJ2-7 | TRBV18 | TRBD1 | CASSPRNTGEEQYF | TGTGCCAGCTCACCACGGAATACAGGGGAAGAGCAGTACTTC
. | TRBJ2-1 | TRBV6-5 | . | CASSTLNEQFF | TGTGCCAGCAGCACTCTCAATGAGCAGTTCTTC
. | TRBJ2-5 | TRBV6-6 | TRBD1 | CASSLGQVPAETQYF | TGTGCCAGCAGTCTAGGACAGGTCCCTGCGGAGACCCAGTACTTC
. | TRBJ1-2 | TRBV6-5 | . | CASSTRPSYGYTF | TGTGCCAGCAGTACGCGACCGTCCTATGGCTACACCTTC
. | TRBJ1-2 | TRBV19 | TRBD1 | CASSITGQGGYGYTF | TGTGCCAGTAGTATTACGGGACAGGGAGGCTATGGCTACACCTTC
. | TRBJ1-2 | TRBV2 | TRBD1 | CASSEERGLNYGYTF | TGTGCCAGCAGTGAAGAAAGGGGGCTAAACTATGGCTACACCTTC
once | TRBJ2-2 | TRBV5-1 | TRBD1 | CASSPGTDTGELFF | TGCGCCAGCAGTCCCGGGACAGACACCGGGGAGCTGTTTTTT
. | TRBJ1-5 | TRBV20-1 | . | CSARAGGDQPQHF | TGCAGTGCTAGGGCGGGGGGAGATCAGCCCCAGCATTTT